The 32 T cell receptor beta chains below were found in one sample sequenced in a study of T cells in Graves' hyperthyroidism and ophthalmopathy. There were TCR beta CDR3 regions amplified from RNA transcripts. Initially, a first-round RT-PCR of the TCR CDR3 employed the HTBI primer set. Each CDR3 protein is one row after TCRdb ran MiXCR on the multiplex PCR reads. The sample lists roughly 520,000 distinct CDR3 sequences; around 24% were seen once. The material sequenced was blood. The receptors come from a woman aged 25 to 39 with Graves' ophthalmopathy.

There are many counts of this clonotype. The CDR3 sequence is CASSVRGPPNTEAFF. In nucleotides, the CDR3 is TGTGCCAGCAGTGTGCGGGGCCCGCCGAACACTGAAGCTTTCTTT. The rearrangement links TRBV2 to TRBJ1-1; a possible D gene is TRBD1 (5 bases). CDR1 is SNHLY, CDR2 FYNNEI, per germline. The length of the CDR3 is 15 residues. Trimming took off 4 bases at V and 1 base at J, with 13 bases between the two ends.

This clonotype appeared many times. As the CDR3 is not closed by the conserved phenylalanine or tryptophan, this likely results from a read error. V and J are TRBV6-1 and TRBJ1-5; 10 bases line up with TRBD1. J was trimmed by 4 bases and V by 9 bases; bases with no gene match: 9. The CDR3 runs to 15 residues. The germline gives CDR1 MNHNS, CDR2 SASEGT. CDR3 amino acids: CASSSGQGENQPQHC. The CDR3 region has the DNA TGTGCCAGTTCCTCCGGACAGGGGGAAAATCAGCCCCAGCATTGT.

This clonotype was picked up many times. V and J are TRBV2 and TRBJ1-3; D is unresolved. The V gene's germline CDR1 is SNHLY and CDR2 FYNNEI. Between the trimmed V and J ends, which lost 4 bases and 0 bases, there was a span of 7 bases. The CDR3 has 14 residues. The DNA of the CDR3 is TGTGCCAGCAGTGGTCAGCTCTCTGGAAACACCATATATTTT. Encoded protein: CASSGQLSGNTIYF.

This clonotype was seen ten or more times. CDR3 protein: CASNYRERGNTGELFF. CDR3 nucleotide sequence: TGTGCCAGCAACTACAGGGAACGGGGGAACACCGGGGAGCTGTTTTTT. J is TRBJ2-2 and V is TRBV7-8; D is possibly TRBD1 (6 bases). V lost 7 bases to trimming and J lost 1 base, with 16 bases between them. The CDR3 extends over 16 amino acids. Germline assignment: CDR1 SGHVS and CDR2 FQNEAQ.

A few counts support this clonotype. The V call is TRBV20-1, the J call TRBJ1-1; D not certain. This CDR3 has 13 amino acids. Germline CDR1 reads DFQATT; CDR2 reads SNEGSKA (reference sequence). Between the trimmed V and J ends, which lost 3 bases and 6 bases, there was a span of 14 bases. CDR3 nucleotides: TGCAGTGCTAGTGGCATAAGGGTCCCTGAAGCTTTCTTT. This encodes CSASGIRVPEAFF.

This clonotype was observed a few times. The CDR3 region is CASSLGPGQGISYEQYF. The CDR3 coding sequence is TGTGCCAGCAGCTTAGGGCCGGGACAGGGGATATCCTACGAGCAGTACTTC. The V and J genes are TRBV7-6 and TRBJ2-7; the match to TRBD1 covers 10 bases. This CDR3 has 17 amino acids. V gave up 1 base and J gave up 1 base; unmatched junction bases: 7. Per the germline V gene, CDR1 is SGHVS and CDR2 is FNYEAQ.

The CDR3 bases are TGTGCCAGCAGCCAAGTTCAGGGGATGAACACTGAAGCTTTCTTT. This encodes CASSQVQGMNTEAFF. This chain uses TRBV14 with TRBJ1-1, with a possible D match to TRBD1 (6 bases). The V end lost 1 base, the J end lost 0 bases, and 9 bases lay between the germline ends. Germline assignment: CDR1 SGHDN and CDR2 FVKESK. The CDR3 contains 15 residues. Using reference TRBV14 and TRBJ1-1 for the parts outside the CDR3, the full variable domain is EAGVTQFPSHSVIEKGQTVTLRCDPISGHDNLYWYRRVMGKEIKFLLHFVKESKQDESGMPNNRFLAERTGGTYSTLKVQPAELEDSGVYFCASSQVQGMNTEAFFGQGTRLTVV.

This clonotype was observed at least ten times. The chain has TRBV7-8 and TRBJ1-6, with 8 bases lining up with TRBD1. This CDR3 region has 19 residues. The junction had 12 bases not matched to a gene; V was cut back by 3 bases and J by 2 bases. Germline lookup yields CDR1 SGHVS and CDR2 FQNEAQ. The CDR3 coding sequence is TGTGCCAGCAGCTTTCCTCAGGGGGCGACGGTCGCCTATAATTCACCCCTCCACTTT. This sequence encodes CASSFPQGATVAYNSPLHF.

The V and J genes are TRBV20-1 and TRBJ1-6; 8 bases agree with TRBD1. J lost 8 bases, V lost 0 bases, and 0 bases had no gene match. Looked up from germline, CDR1 is DFQATT and CDR2 is SNEGSKA (reference sequence). This CDR3 spans 13 amino acids. As DNA, the CDR3 is TGCAGTGCTAGAGACAGGGGGCATTCACCCCTCCACTTT. Translation gives CSARDRGHSPLHF.

This rearrangement joins TRBV20-1 to TRBJ2-5, with 7 nucleotides matching TRBD1. The CDR3 totals 14 residues. Germline CDR1 is DFQATT and CDR2 is SNEGSKA (reference sequence). Trimming took 3 bases from V and 1 from J; bases not matched to a gene: 5. CDR3 nucleotides: TGCAGTGCTAGGAGAGGGGACAGCCAAGAGACCCAGTACTTC. Translated, it gives CSARRGDSQETQYF.

This sequence joins TRBV6-1 and TRBJ2-7; 7 bases map to TRBD2. This CDR3 region has 15 residues. CDR1 is MNHNS and CDR2 is SASEGT in the germline V gene. J lost 0 bases, V lost 5 bases, and 7 bases had no gene match. CDR3 residues: CASSTWTSSSYEQYF. The CDR3 DNA is TGTGCCAGCAGTACATGGACTAGTAGCTCCTACGAGCAGTACTTC.

There are many counts of this clonotype. This chain joins TRBV6-1 and TRBJ1-2, with TRBD1 matching 8 bases. Germline values: CDR1 MNHNS, CDR2 SASEGT. V lost 6 bases, J lost 3 bases, and 6 bases stayed unmatched. CDR3 length: 14 amino acids. For the CDR3, the DNA is TGTGCCAGCAGCGGACAGGGTACTGACTATGGCTACACCTTC. Translation: CASSGQGTDYGYTF.

This clonotype was detected many times. This may be a read error: a much more frequent sequence differs by one nucleotide. The genes are TRBV27 and TRBJ1-1; a weak D match, TRBD1 (6 bases). Per the germline V gene, CDR1 is MNHEY and CDR2 is SMNVEV (reference sequence). This CDR3 region has 13 residues. The V end lost 6 bases, the J end lost 1 base, and 9 bases lay between the germline ends. The CDR3 coding sequence is TGTGCCAGCAGGGGGGCCACGAACACTGAAGCTTTCTTT. It specifies CASRGATNTEAFF.

This clonotype was observed once. The CDR3 protein is CASSRKDRGRQETQYF. CDR3 DNA sequence: TGTGCCAGCAGTCGTAAGGACAGGGGACGGCAAGAGACCCAGTACTTC. V usage is TRBV6-1 and J usage is TRBJ2-5; 9 bases line up with TRBD1. The CDR3 is made up of 16 amino acids. The germline V gene encodes CDR1 MNHNS and CDR2 SASEGT. The ends lost 5 bases at V and 2 bases at J; junction bases unmatched: 9.

This chain links TRBV20-1 with TRBJ1-1; D is possibly TRBD1 (5 bases). CDR3 size: 13 residues. Trimming took off 6 bases at V and 3 bases at J, with 14 bases between the two ends. Germline V gene data show CDR1 as DFQATT and CDR2 as SNEGSKA (reference sequence). CDR3 nucleotide sequence: TGCAGTGCCCCGGGTAGGGGACACACTGAAGCTTTCTTT. It codes for CSAPGRGHTEAFF.

V usage is TRBV7-2 and J usage is TRBJ1-2; possibly TRBD1 for D (6 bases). Germline CDR1 is SGHTA and CDR2 is FQGNSA. Deletions cut 1 base from V and 5 bases from J, with 11 bases between. This CDR3 is built from 14 residues. CDR3 DNA: TGTGCCAGCAGCTTAGAATTCACAGGGTATGGCTACACCTTC. Protein: CASSLEFTGYGYTF.

This clonotype was seen more than once but under ten times. The CDR3 DNA sequence: TGCAGCGTTGAATGGGGGGCTGGGGAGACCCAGTACTTC. Translated: CSVEWGAGETQYF. The chain has TRBV29-1 and TRBJ2-5; D may correspond to TRBD1 or TRBD2 (6 bases each). The CDR3 length is 13 residues. Trimming cost V 2 bases and J 5 bases, with 12 bases left between them. CDR1 is SQVTM and CDR2 is ANQGSEA in the germline V gene.

This clonotype was seen at least ten times. The chain carries TRBV6-2 or TRBV6-3 and TRBJ2-5; no reliable D call. The CDR3 loop spans 14 amino acids. The germline V and J ends were trimmed by 7 bases and 1 base, with 13 bases remaining between them. The germline CDR1 and CDR2 sequences are MNHEY and SVGEGT. Here the CDR3 DNA reads TGTGCCAGCACCCCGAAACAGACCCAAGAGACCCAGTACTTC. Protein product: CASTPKQTQETQYF.

This clonotype showed up many times. The V gene is TRBV2, the J gene TRBJ1-1, with D perhaps TRBD1 (5 bases). CDR1 and CDR2 (germline): SNHLY, FYNNEI. This CDR3 has 15 amino acids. Trimming cost V 4 bases and J 1 base, with 13 bases left between them. The CDR3 region has the DNA TGTGCCAGCAGTGCCCCAGGGTTGGGGAACACTGAAGCTTTCTTT. The encoded protein is CASSAPGLGNTEAFF.

This clonotype was counted many times. CDR3: CSVASGAGTEAFF. CDR3 bases: TGCAGCGTTGCGTCTGGGGCTGGAACTGAAGCTTTCTTT. V gene TRBV29-1 combines with J gene TRBJ1-1, with a weak D call TRBD1 (5 bases). Trimming took off 4 bases at V and 5 bases at J, with 14 bases between the two ends. Germline V lookup: CDR1 SQVTM, CDR2 ANQGSEA. The CDR3 is 13 amino acids.

This clonotype was observed at least ten times. This chain links TRBV6-5 with TRBJ2-7; possibly TRBD2 for D (5 bases). The CDR3 runs to 15 residues. V lost 0 bases, J lost 2 bases, and 11 bases lay in between. Germline CDR1 is MNHEY and CDR2 is SVGAGI. CDR3 bases: TGTGCCAGCAGTTACTCTTCGGGGTCTGCCTACGAGCAGTACTTC. This gives the protein CASSYSSGSAYEQYF.

The chain is built from TRBV10-3 and TRBJ2-7; D is perhaps TRBD1 or TRBD2 (5 bases each). The CDR3 is 15 amino acids. The germline V gene encodes CDR1 ENHRY and CDR2 SYGVKD. V gave up 2 bases and J gave up 2 bases, with 13 bases separating them. The CDR3 region is CAISEATGDPYEQYF. CDR3 DNA: TGTGCCATCAGTGAGGCAACCGGGGACCCCTACGAGCAGTACTTC.

In this sample, this clonotype turned up a few times. V and J are TRBV2 and TRBJ2-2; weak D call: TRBD1 (6 bases). Germline CDR1 and CDR2: SNHLY and FYNNEI. V gave up 6 bases and J gave up 5 bases, with 16 bases separating them. The CDR3 runs 15 residues. In DNA form, the CDR3 reads TGTGCCAGCAGGGGGGCCGCGGCTACAACCGGGGAGCTGTTTTTT. Translation gives CASRGAAATTGELFF. Using reference TRBV2 and TRBJ2-2 for the parts outside the CDR3, the full variable domain is EPEVTQTPSHQVTQMGQEVILRCVPISNHLYFYWYRQILGQKVEFLVSFYNNEISEKSEIFDDQFSVERPDGSNFTLKIRSTKLEDSAMYFCASRGAAATTGELFFGEGSRLTVL.

This clonotype was seen at least ten times. The chain carries TRBV20-1 and TRBJ1-1; D is ambiguous. The CDR3 is 14 amino acids. The germline gives CDR1 DFQATT, CDR2 SNEGSKA (reference sequence). Trimming shortened V by 3 bases and J by 3 bases, and 14 bases separated the two germline ends. The chain's CDR3 is CSASLGFADTEAFF. The CDR3 DNA sequence: TGCAGTGCTAGCCTCGGGTTTGCGGACACTGAAGCTTTCTTT.

This clonotype was seen only a few times. V gene TRBV29-1 combines with J gene TRBJ2-2; 12 bases fit TRBD2. With 0 bases clipped from V and 8 bases from J, the junction kept 7 bases outside the gene matches. Germline V gives CDR1 SQVTM, CDR2 ANQGSEA. There are 16 residues in the CDR3. The CDR3 spells CSVEDVLAGGLGELFF. The CDR3 nucleotides read TGCAGCGTTGAAGATGTCCTAGCGGGGGGGCTGGGGGAGCTGTTTTTT.

This clonotype was seen repeatedly, ten times or more. V usage is TRBV19 and J usage is TRBJ1-5, with D maybe TRBD1 (6 bases). Germline V gene lookup returns CDR1 LNHDA and CDR2 SQIVND (reference sequence). The CDR3 spans 17 residues. Trimming stripped 0 bases from V and 1 base from J, with 13 bases between. CDR3 protein: CASSIDRGHSSNQPQHF. CDR3 bases: TGTGCCAGTAGTATAGATCGGGGACATTCCAGCAATCAGCCCCAGCATTTT.

V is TRBV28 and J is TRBJ2-4; D uncertain. The CDR3 covers 12 residues. V lost 1 base, J lost 4 bases, and 2 bases lay in between. Germline-derived CDR1 and CDR2 are MDHEN and SYDVKM. In nucleotides, the CDR3 is TGTGCCAGCAGTTTATTGAAAAACATTCAGTACTTC. Encoded protein: CASSLLKNIQYF.

At least ten counts were recorded for this clonotype. The rearrangement links TRBV6-1 to TRBJ2-7, with TRBD1 identical over 8 bases. Germline V lookup: CDR1 MNHNS, CDR2 SASEGT. The junction had 5 bases not matched to a gene; V was cut back by 5 bases and J by 2 bases. CDR3 length equals 14 residues. The CDR3 DNA reads TGTGCCAGCAGTAAATGGACAGGGACCTACGAGCAGTACTTC. This gives the protein CASSKWTGTYEQYF.

In its sample, this clonotype was seen many times. This chain uses TRBV11-3 with TRBJ1-1; D perhaps matches TRBD1 (5 bases). The germline CDR1 and CDR2 sequences are SGHNT and YENEEA. With 1 base removed from V and 4 bases from J, the gap between germline ends came to 28 bases. The CDR3 spans 20 residues. The CDR3 spells CASSLVLPGTNNPLGTEAFF. As DNA, the CDR3 is TGTGCCAGCAGCTTAGTCCTACCGGGGACCAACAACCCGCTGGGCACTGAAGCTTTCTTT.

Ten or more counts support this clonotype. The chain joins TRBV5-1 to TRBJ1-6; D unresolved. Germline CDR1 reads SGHRS; CDR2 reads YFSETQ. V gave up 4 bases and J gave up 7 bases, with 12 bases separating them. The CDR3 length is 14 residues. The CDR3 protein is CASSGTGRNSPLHF. CDR3 bases: TGCGCCAGCAGCGGAACCGGGAGAAATTCACCCCTCCACTTT.

The chain couples TRBV7-8 to TRBJ2-7; TRBD1 matches 7 bases. The germline gives CDR1 SGHVS, CDR2 FQNEAQ. Trimming cost V 4 bases and J 6 bases; bases outside gene matches: 6. The CDR3 runs 13 residues. The chain's CDR3 is CASSSETGREQYF. CDR3 DNA: TGTGCCAGCAGCTCTGAGACAGGGCGCGAGCAGTACTTC.

V gene TRBV7-9 combines with J gene TRBJ1-1; D possibly corresponds to TRBD1 (6 bases). V lost 5 bases and J lost 6, with 13 bases in between. There are 13 residues in the CDR3. The germline CDR1 and CDR2 sequences are SEHNR and FQNEAQ (reference sequence). The CDR3 region has the DNA TGTGCCAGCAGCCATCCAGGGGCCGCTGAAGCTTTCTTT. As protein: CASSHPGAAEAFF.